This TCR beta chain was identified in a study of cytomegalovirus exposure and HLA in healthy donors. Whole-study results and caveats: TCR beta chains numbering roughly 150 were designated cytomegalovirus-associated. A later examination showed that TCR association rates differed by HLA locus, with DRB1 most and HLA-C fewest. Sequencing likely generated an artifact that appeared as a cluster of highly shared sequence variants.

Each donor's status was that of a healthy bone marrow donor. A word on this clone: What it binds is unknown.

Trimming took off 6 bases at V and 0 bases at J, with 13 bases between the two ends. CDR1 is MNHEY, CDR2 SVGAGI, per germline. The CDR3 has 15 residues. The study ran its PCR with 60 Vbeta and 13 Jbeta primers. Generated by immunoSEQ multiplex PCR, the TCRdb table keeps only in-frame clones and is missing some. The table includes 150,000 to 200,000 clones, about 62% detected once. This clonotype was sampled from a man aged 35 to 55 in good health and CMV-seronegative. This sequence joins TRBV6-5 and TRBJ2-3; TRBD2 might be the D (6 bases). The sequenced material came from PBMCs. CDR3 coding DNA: TGTGCCAGCAGGTATCTAGCGAAGAGCACAGATACGCAGTATTTT. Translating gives CASRYLAKSTDTQYF.